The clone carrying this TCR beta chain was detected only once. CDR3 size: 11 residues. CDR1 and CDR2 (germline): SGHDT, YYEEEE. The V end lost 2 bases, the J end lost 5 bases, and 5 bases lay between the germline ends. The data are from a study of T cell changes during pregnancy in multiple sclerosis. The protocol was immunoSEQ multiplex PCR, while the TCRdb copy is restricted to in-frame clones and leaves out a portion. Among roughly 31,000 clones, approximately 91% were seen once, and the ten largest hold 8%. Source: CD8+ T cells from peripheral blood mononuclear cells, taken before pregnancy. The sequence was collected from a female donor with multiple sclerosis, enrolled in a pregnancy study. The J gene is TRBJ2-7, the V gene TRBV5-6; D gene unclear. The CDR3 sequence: CASSFFNEQYF. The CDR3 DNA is TGTGCCAGCAGCTTTTTTAACGAGCAGTACTTC.